This T cell receptor (beta chain) was captured in a study of blood T cell repertoires in COVID-19. Study context: From T cells, B-cell-depleted T cells, or PBMCs came the material, which was cDNA or gDNA.

In the original workflow: Amplification from reference gene primers served as the basis for estimated nucleated cell counts. The method was immunoSEQ multiplex PCR; TCRdb's version includes in-frame clones alone and lacks a portion of them. The V and J calls and clone size are taken from that table; D and trimming were inferred from the DNA. This sample has around 150,000 clones; 65% to 90% occur once, and the top ten carry around 7%. The CDR3 totals 16 residues. Germline lookup yields CDR1 MDHEN and CDR2 SYDVKM. V gave up 5 bases and J gave up 2 bases; unmatched junction bases: 10. The sequencing sample was made of peripheral blood. The sequence came from a woman between 40 and 55 years old with COVID-19, enrolled during active disease. The chain carries TRBV28 and TRBJ2-5; 8 bases are a match to TRBD2. In DNA form, the CDR3 reads TGTGCCAGCAGTGTAGGACTAGCCTCACAACAAGAGACCCAGTACTTC. Protein product: CASSVGLASQQETQYF.